Listed below are T cell receptor beta chains from one sample, sequenced in a study of T-cell memory formation after mild COVID-19. One entry per CDR3 protein, called by TCRdb with MiXCR from the 5' RACE reads. The table records 100,000 or so distinct CDR3 sequences, 11% of them present only once. The sequenced material came from PBMCs or a T cell subset sorted from them (not recorded which). Source of these receptors: a man aged 18 to 30 who had mild COVID-19 (a few samples of this study predate the infection). Cell type and time point are not known. The CDR3 runs from the conserved cysteine through the conserved F or W. D genes are given only for firm matches. Only part of the rows carry a size: once, few, many, or a class if the clone is expanded.

TRBD1	TRBJ2-5	many	TRBV12-3/TRBV12-4	CASRNDRVPTQYF	TGTGCCAGCAGGAACGACAGGGTTCCGACCCAGTACTTC
NA	TRBJ1-6	few	TRBV7-9	CASSSGPGVLHF	TGTGCCAGCAGCTCCGGGCCCGGGGTCCTCCACTTT
TRBD1	TRBJ1-1	few	TRBV4-3	CASSQETGAKDTEAFF	TGCGCCAGCAGCCAAGAAACAGGGGCCAAGGACACTGAAGCTTTCTTT
NA	TRBJ2-3	few	TRBV7-9	CASSFVGGGTDTQYF	TGTGCCAGCAGCTTTGTCGGGGGTGGCACAGATACGCAGTATTTT
TRBD1	TRBJ1-3	many	TRBV9	CASSALGGFSGNTIYF	TGTGCCAGCAGCGCATTAGGGGGCTTCTCTGGAAACACCATATATTTT
NA	TRBJ2-3	few	TRBV23-1	CASRQGGSTDTQYF	TGCGCCAGCAGACAGGGCGGAAGCACAGATACGCAGTATTTT
NA	TRBJ2-6	NA	TRBV5-1	CASSLYGGPYSGANVLTF	TGCGCCAGCAGCTTGTATGGGGGACCTTACTCTGGGGCCAACGTCCTGACTTTC
TRBD2	TRBJ2-3	many	TRBV11-2	CASSTIAGAESTDTQYF	TGTGCCAGCAGCACGATAGCGGGGGCCGAGAGCACAGATACGCAGTATTTT
NA	TRBJ1-5	few	TRBV5-4	CASSLGGSNQPQHF	TGTGCCAGCAGCTTAGGTGGGAGCAATCAGCCCCAGCATTTT
NA	TRBJ1-2	NA	TRBV11-2	CASSLLPNSGYTF	TGTGCCAGCAGCTTACTACCGAACTCTGGCTACACCTTC
TRBD2	TRBJ2-2	few	TRBV2	CASRGTSGTGELFF	TGTGCCAGCAGGGGGACTAGCGGGACCGGGGAGCTGTTTTTT
TRBD1	TRBJ2-7	NA	TRBV19	CASRGQGLGYEQYF	TGTGCCAGTAGGGGACAGGGTTTGGGCTACGAGCAGTACTTC
NA	TRBJ1-1	few	TRBV5-1	CASSPGPIGTEAFF	TGCGCCAGCAGCCCCGGGCCCATAGGTACTGAAGCTTTCTTT
NA	TRBJ2-2	NA	TRBV7-9	CASSLVSSGGELFF	TGTGCCAGCAGCTTAGTGTCCAGCGGCGGGGAGCTGTTTTTT
NA	TRBJ1-1	few	TRBV5-1	CASSFGQGSEAFF	TGCGCCAGCAGCTTTGGCCAGGGCTCTGAAGCTTTCTTT
TRBD2	TRBJ2-3	NA	TRBV7-2	CASSLLAGGRDTQYF	TGTGCCAGCAGCCTGCTGGCGGGGGGGAGAGATACGCAGTATTTT
NA	TRBJ2-2	once	TRBV6-6	CATTPGFTGELFF	TGTGCCACCACCCCCGGGTTCACCGGGGAGCTGTTTTTT
NA	TRBJ2-1	few	TRBV20-1	CSASTPGPGGEFF	TGCAGTGCTAGTACCCCGGGGCCCGGGGGCGAGTTCTTC
TRBD1	TRBJ2-7	NA	TRBV5-5	CASSGRTGILYEQYF	TGTGCCAGCAGCGGAAGGACAGGAATACTCTACGAGCAGTACTTC
NA	TRBJ1-4	NA	TRBV4-3	CASSQDVEGFNEKLFF	TGCGCCAGCAGCCAGGACGTTGAGGGGTTTAACGAAAAACTGTTTTTT
NA	TRBJ2-1	few	TRBV12-3/TRBV12-4	CATESDGLNEQFF	TGTGCCACCGAATCGGACGGTCTCAATGAGCAGTTCTTC
TRBD1	TRBJ2-2	few	TRBV6-4	CASSDRQGTLNTGELFF	TGTGCCAGCAGTGACCGACAGGGCACACTTAACACCGGGGAGCTGTTTTTT
NA	TRBJ2-3	few	TRBV3-1	CASSPPGLPDPDTQYF	TGTGCCAGCAGCCCCCCGGGACTCCCGGACCCAGATACGCAGTATTTT